Presented here are 14 T cell receptor beta chains from one specimen sequenced in a study of blood T cell repertoires in COVID-19 (dated by TCRdb to 2020 to 2021). Libraries were built with the immunoSEQ multiplex PCR assay. The immuneACCESS repertoire file appears here via TCRdb, limited to in-frame rearrangements. These files lack a portion of the clones; in checked studies, under half of the deficit traces to unresolved V genes, and the cause of the others is not known. This sample comprises 100,000 to 130,000 clones, 65% to 80% of them detected only once. About 4.3% of the sample goes to the ten largest clones. The source material was peripheral blood. Receptors were obtained from a man between 70 and 80 years old with acute or convalescent COVID-19.

The chain combines TRBV19 with TRBJ2-1; 9 bases match TRBD2. The germline CDR1 and CDR2 sequences are LNHDA and SQIVND (reference sequence). V lost 11 bases and J lost 5; bases outside the gene matches: 13. There are 15 residues in the CDR3. CDR3 nucleotides: TGTGCCGCCCGGGAGGCGGGGGGGCCAAACAATGAGCAGTTCTTC. Translated: CAAREAGGPNNEQFF.

The V call is TRBV19, the J call TRBJ2-5, with TRBD2 identical over 10 bases. There are 15 residues in the CDR3. Germline V CDR1 and CDR2: LNHDA, SQIVND (reference sequence). J was trimmed by 4 bases and V by 3 bases; bases with no gene match: 5. Here the CDR3 reads CASSMGASGGETQYF. For the CDR3, the DNA is TGTGCCAGTAGTATGGGGGCTAGCGGGGGAGAGACCCAGTACTTC.

This clone was found a few times. The chain uses TRBV2 and TRBJ1-2; a weak D match, TRBD1 (6 bases). This CDR3 is built from 13 residues. The ends were cut back, 2 bases at V and 9 bases at J, with 13 bases in the middle. The germline CDR1 and CDR2 sequences are SNHLY and FYNNEI. The CDR3 region is CASSELQGYRYTF. In DNA, the CDR3 is TGTGCCAGCAGTGAATTGCAGGGGTACCGCTACACCTTC.

The chain links TRBV6-4 to TRBJ1-2; tentative D call: TRBD1 (5 bases). V shed 6 bases and J shed 3 bases, with 17 bases lying between them. Germline CDR1 is MRHNA and CDR2 is SNTAGT. This CDR3 comprises 15 residues. The CDR3 is CASRAGGSGDYGYTF. Written as DNA, the CDR3 is TGTGCCAGCAGGGCGGGGGGATCAGGCGACTATGGCTACACCTTC.

The J gene is TRBJ2-5, the V gene TRBV29-1; 10 bases line up with TRBD2. The germline CDR1 and CDR2 sequences are SQVTM and ANQGSEA. The CDR3 is 15 amino acids. Losses at the gene ends were 7 bases for V and 5 bases for J; bases not matched to a gene: 13. CDR3 in amino acids: CSGLARAGGAETQYF. For the CDR3, the DNA is TGCAGCGGTCTGGCCAGAGCGGGGGGGGCGGAGACCCAGTACTTC.

This clone appeared a few times. The chain carries TRBV19 and TRBJ1-5; 7 bases agree with TRBD1. This CDR3 has 18 residues. Germline CDR1 reads LNHDA; CDR2 reads SQIVND (reference sequence). The J segment lost 0 bases and the V segment lost 3 bases, leaving 11 bases of the junction unmatched. CDR3 sequence (DNA): TGTGCCAGTAGTATTTACCAGGGGGGAAGTTATAGCAATCAGCCCCAGCATTTT. Its translation: CASSIYQGGSYSNQPQHF.

The rearrangement joins TRBV5-1 to TRBJ1-4; TRBD1 aligns across 8 bases. V gave up 3 bases and J gave up 3 bases; unmatched junction bases: 1. CDR1 is SGHRS, CDR2 YFSETQ, per germline. The CDR3 totals 14 residues. The CDR3, as DNA: TGCGCCAGCAGCTCACAGGGGGCTAATGAAAAACTGTTTTTT. This encodes CASSSQGANEKLFF.

V is TRBV5-1 and J is TRBJ1-5; 9 positions match TRBD1. The CDR3 spans 15 residues. V lost 4 bases, J lost 5 bases, and 7 bases stayed unmatched. CDR1 is SGHRS, CDR2 YFSETQ, per germline. Here the CDR3 DNA reads TGCGCCAGCAGCCCCACAGGGGGCGGCCATCAGCCCCAGCATTTT. As protein: CASSPTGGGHQPQHF.

The rearrangement joins TRBV5-6 to TRBJ2-4, with TRBD1 as a possible D gene (6 bases). V was cut by 2 bases and J by 3 bases, with 15 bases left in between. The germline V gene encodes CDR1 SGHDT and CDR2 YYEEEE. The length of the CDR3 is 16 residues. The chain's CDR3 is CASSLHQGGIKNIQYF. The CDR3 nucleotides read TGTGCCAGCAGCTTACACCAAGGGGGAATCAAAAACATTCAGTACTTC. The whole variable domain, remainder taken from reference TRBV5-6 and TRBJ2-4, is DAGVTQSPTHLIKTRGQQVTLRCSPKSGHDTVSWYQQALGQGPQFIFQYYEEEERQRGNFPDRFSGHQFPNYSSELNVNALLLGDSALYLCASSLHQGGIKNIQYFGAGTRLSVL.

This rearrangement joins TRBV11-2 to TRBJ2-1; 8 bases align to TRBD2. In germline, CDR1 is SGHAT, CDR2 FQNNGV. This CDR3 region has 15 residues. Losses at the gene ends were 1 base for V and 5 bases for J; bases not matched to a gene: 4. The CDR3 here is CASSLVAGGNNEQFF. The CDR3 DNA reads as TGTGCCAGCAGCTTAGTTGCGGGGGGTAACAATGAGCAGTTCTTC.

With regard to this clone: The same CDR3 also results from other DNA sequences found in this sample. V is TRBV15 and J is TRBJ2-3, with 7 nucleotides matching TRBD1. This CDR3 comprises 15 residues. The germline V gene encodes CDR1 LNHNV and CDR2 YYDKDF (reference sequence). Trimming at V came to 0 bases and at J to 4 bases, leaving 4 bases not matched to a gene. CDR3 sequence reads: CATSRDRQGADTQYF. For the CDR3, the DNA is TGTGCCACCAGCAGAGACCGACAGGGCGCAGATACGCAGTATTTT.

This chain links TRBV12-3 or TRBV12-4 with TRBJ1-4; no reliable D call. V lost 6 bases and J lost 4, with 9 bases in between. This CDR3 contains 13 residues. The CDR3 sequence is CASRPQFNEKLFF. CDR3 sequence (DNA): TGTGCCAGCAGGCCGCAGTTTAATGAAAAACTGTTTTTT.

This clone was recorded once. This chain links TRBV4-1 with TRBJ2-3, with 9 bases aligning to TRBD2. Trimming at V came to 0 bases and at J to 5 bases, leaving 6 bases not matched to a gene. The CDR3 runs 16 residues. Germline loops: CDR1 MGHRA, CDR2 YSYEKL. CDR3 amino acids: CASSQDPRGGRDTQYF. The DNA for the CDR3 is TGCGCCAGCAGCCAAGATCCGCGGGGGGGAAGAGATACGCAGTATTTT.

This chain joins TRBV6-5 and TRBJ2-1, with D maybe TRBD2 (6 bases). Per the germline V gene, CDR1 is MNHEY and CDR2 is SVGAGI. The CDR3 totals 14 residues. With 1 base removed from V and 8 bases from J, the gap between germline ends came to 12 bases. CDR3 DNA sequence: TGTGCCAGCAGTTACTTGCGGGGAGACGATGAGCAGTTCTTC. Protein: CASSYLRGDDEQFF.